This TCR beta chain is drawn from a study of patients and donors after allogeneic stem cell transplantation (dated by TCRdb to 2020 to 2021). The library was generated by RT-PCR. The data were produced on a NextSeq 550. Clones were called with MiXCR by TCRdb after fastp trimmed the public reads at Q25, and only in-frame beta chains were retained. Entries that share a CDR3 protein sequence are merged under the most common genes and DNA. This sample has more than 150,000 distinct CDR3 sequences in its table, and about 24% of those were observed once. The ten biggest clones cover about 25% of the sample. Germline trimming: 0 bases from V, 6 bases from J; junction bases outside gene matches: 6. From the germline V gene, CDR1 is SGHRS and CDR2 is YFSETQ. Spanning cysteine to phenylalanine, the CDR3 consists of 15 amino acids. The retained sequence is limited to the CDR3, 45 bases, with the frame set at the first base.

Concerning this clonotype itself: The clone's antigen remains unknown. No much larger clone is present one base from it, and per-base qualities are unavailable.

The TCR comes from a human donor who was either an allogeneic HSCT recipient or a stem cell or donor lymphocyte infusion donor (not recorded which). It is not recorded whose cells these are; they may come from a transplant donor. The chain links TRBV5-1 with TRBJ2-4; 7 of the junction bases match TRBD1. Sequenced material: blood, either unsorted or a sorted T cell fraction (not recorded which). The CDR3 in this case is CASSLETGLGNIQYF. The nucleotide sequence is TGCGCCAGCAGCTTGGAGACAGGGCTGGGAAACATTCAGTACTTC.